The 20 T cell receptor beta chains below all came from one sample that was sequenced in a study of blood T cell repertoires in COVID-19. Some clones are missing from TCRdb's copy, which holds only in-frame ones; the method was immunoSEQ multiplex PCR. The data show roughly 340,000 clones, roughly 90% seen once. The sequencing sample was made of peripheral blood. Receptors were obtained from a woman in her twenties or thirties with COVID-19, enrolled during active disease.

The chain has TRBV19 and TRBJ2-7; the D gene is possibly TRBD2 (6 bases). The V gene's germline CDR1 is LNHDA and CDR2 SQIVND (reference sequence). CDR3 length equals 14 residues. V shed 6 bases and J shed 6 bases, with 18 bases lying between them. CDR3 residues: CASRLVGGFSEQYV. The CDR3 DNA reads TGTGCCAGTAGACTGGTTGGGGGGTTTAGCGAGCAGTACGTC.

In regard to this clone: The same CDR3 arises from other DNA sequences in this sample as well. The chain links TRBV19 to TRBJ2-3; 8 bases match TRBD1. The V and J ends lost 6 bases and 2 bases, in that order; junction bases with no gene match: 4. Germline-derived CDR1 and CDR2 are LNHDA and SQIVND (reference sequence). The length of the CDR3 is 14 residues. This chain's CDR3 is CASRKDRATDTQYF. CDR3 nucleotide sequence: TGTGCCAGTAGAAAGGACAGGGCCACAGATACGCAGTATTTT. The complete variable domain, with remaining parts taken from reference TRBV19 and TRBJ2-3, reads DGGITQSPKYLFRKEGQNVTLSCEQNLNHDAMYWYRQDPGQGLRLIYYSQIVNDFQKGDIAEGYSVSREKKESFPLTVTSAQKNPTAFYLCASRKDRATDTQYFGPGTRLTVL.

CDR3 nucleotides: TGTGCCAGCAGCTTAGAGGCAGGGGTGTATTCTGGAAACACCATATATTTT. Translation: CASSLEAGVYSGNTIYF. The chain links TRBV11-2 to TRBJ1-3; possibly TRBD1 for D (6 bases). Germline values: CDR1 SGHAT, CDR2 FQNNGV. The CDR3 runs 17 residues. Trimming took 0 bases from V and 1 from J, leaving 13 bases between them.

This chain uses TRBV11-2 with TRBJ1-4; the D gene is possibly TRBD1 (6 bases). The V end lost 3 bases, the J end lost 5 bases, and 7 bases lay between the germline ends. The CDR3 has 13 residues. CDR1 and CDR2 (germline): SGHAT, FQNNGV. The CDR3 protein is CASSFTGNEKLFF. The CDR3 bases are TGTGCCAGCAGCTTTACAGGGAATGAAAAACTGTTTTTT.

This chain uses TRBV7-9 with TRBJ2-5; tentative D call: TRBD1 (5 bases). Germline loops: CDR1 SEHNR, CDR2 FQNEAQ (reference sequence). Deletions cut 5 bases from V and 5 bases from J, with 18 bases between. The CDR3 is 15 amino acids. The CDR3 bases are TGTGCCAGCAGCGCAACAGGCAGCCGGGTGGAGACCCAGTACTTC. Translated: CASSATGSRVETQYF.

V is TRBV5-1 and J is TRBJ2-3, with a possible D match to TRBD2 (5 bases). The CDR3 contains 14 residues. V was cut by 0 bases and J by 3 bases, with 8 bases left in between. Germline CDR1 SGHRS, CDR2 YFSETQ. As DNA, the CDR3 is TGCGCCAGCAGCTTGGAAGCGGAGACAGATACGCAGTATTTT. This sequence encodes CASSLEAETDTQYF.

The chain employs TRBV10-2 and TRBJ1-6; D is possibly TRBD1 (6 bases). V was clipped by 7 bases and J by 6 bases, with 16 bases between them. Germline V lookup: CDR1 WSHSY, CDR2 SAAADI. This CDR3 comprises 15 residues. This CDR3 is CASKLGQSVNSPLHF. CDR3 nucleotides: TGCGCCAGCAAGTTAGGACAGTCCGTTAATTCACCCCTCCACTTT.

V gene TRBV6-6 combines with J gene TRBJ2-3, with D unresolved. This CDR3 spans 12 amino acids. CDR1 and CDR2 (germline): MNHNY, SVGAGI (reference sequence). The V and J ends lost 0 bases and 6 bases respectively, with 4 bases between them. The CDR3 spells CASSYSQDTQYF. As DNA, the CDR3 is TGTGCCAGCAGTTACTCTCAGGATACGCAGTATTTT.

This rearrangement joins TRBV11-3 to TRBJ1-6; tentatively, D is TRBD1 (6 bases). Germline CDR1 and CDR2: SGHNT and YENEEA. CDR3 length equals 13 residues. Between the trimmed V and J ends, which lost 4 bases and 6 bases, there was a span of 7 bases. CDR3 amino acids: CASSSRGNSPLHF. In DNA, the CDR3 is TGTGCCAGCAGCTCCAGGGGTAATTCACCCCTCCACTTT.

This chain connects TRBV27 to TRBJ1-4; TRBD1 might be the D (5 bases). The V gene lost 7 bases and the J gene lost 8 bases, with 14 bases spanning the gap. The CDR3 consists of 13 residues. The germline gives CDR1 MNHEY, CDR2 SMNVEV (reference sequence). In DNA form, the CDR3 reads TGTGCCAGCAAGGGGCAGGCCATCGAAAAACTGTTTTTT. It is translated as CASKGQAIEKLFF.

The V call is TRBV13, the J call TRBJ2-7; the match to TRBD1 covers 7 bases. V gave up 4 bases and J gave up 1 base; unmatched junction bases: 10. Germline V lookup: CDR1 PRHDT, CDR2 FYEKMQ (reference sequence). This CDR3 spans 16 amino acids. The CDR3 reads CASSSAPAQGSYEQYF. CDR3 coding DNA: TGTGCCAGCAGCTCAGCCCCGGCACAGGGGTCCTACGAGCAGTACTTC.

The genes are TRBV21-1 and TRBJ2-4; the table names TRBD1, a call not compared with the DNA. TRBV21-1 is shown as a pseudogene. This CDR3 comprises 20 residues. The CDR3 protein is CASSILPDRISLLAKNIQYF. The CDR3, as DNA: TGTGCCAGCAGCATTCTCCCCGACAGGATTAGTCTACTAGCCAAAAACATTCAGTACTTC.

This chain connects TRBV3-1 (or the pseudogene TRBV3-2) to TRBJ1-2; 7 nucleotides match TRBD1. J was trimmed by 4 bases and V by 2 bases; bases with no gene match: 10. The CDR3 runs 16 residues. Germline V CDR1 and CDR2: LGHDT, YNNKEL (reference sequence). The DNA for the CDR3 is TGTGCCAGCAGCCAAACCATTGGGCAGGGGGGCTATGGCTACACCTTC. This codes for CASSQTIGQGGYGYTF.

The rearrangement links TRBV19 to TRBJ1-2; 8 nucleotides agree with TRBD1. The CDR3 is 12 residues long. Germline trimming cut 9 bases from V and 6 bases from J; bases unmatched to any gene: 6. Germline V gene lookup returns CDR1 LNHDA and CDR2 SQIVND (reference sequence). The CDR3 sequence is CASHDRGDGYTF. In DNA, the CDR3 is TGTGCCAGCCATGACAGGGGCGATGGCTACACCTTC. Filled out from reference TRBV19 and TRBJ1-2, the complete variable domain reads DGGITQSPKYLFRKEGQNVTLSCEQNLNHDAMYWYRQDPGQGLRLIYYSQIVNDFQKGDIAEGYSVSREKKESFPLTVTSAQKNPTAFYLCASHDRGDGYTFGSGTRLTVV.

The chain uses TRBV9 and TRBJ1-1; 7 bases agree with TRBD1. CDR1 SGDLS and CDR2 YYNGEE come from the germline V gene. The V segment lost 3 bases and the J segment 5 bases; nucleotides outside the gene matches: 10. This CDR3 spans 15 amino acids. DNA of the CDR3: TGTGCCAGCAGCGGAAACAGGGGCCTAGGGACTGAAGCTTTCTTT. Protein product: CASSGNRGLGTEAFF.

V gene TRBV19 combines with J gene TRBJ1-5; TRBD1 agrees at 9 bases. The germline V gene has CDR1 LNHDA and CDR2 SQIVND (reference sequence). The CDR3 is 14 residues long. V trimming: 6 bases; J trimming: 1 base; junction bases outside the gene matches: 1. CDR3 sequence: CASRDRGSNQPQHF. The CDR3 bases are TGTGCCAGTAGGGACAGGGGAAGCAATCAGCCCCAGCATTTT.

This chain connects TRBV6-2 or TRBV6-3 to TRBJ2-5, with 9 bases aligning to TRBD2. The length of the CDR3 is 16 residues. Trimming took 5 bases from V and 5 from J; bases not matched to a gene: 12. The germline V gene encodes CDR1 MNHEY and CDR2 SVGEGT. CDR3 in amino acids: CASSPGGGLAGETQYF. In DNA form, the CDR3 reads TGTGCCAGCAGTCCCGGGGGTGGGCTAGCGGGGGAGACCCAGTACTTC.

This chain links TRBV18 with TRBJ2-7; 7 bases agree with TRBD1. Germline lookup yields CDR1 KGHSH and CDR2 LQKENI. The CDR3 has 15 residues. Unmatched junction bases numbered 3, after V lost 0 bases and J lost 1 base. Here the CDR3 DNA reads TGTGCCAGCTCACCACCGGCAGGGGGTTCCTACGAGCAGTACTTC. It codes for CASSPPAGGSYEQYF. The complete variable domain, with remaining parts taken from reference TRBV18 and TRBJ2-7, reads NAGVMQNPRHLVRRRGQEARLRCSPMKGHSHVYWYRQLPEEGLKFMVYLQKENIIDESGMPKERFSAEFPKEGPSILRIQQVVRGDSAAYFCASSPPAGGSYEQYFGPGTRLTVT.

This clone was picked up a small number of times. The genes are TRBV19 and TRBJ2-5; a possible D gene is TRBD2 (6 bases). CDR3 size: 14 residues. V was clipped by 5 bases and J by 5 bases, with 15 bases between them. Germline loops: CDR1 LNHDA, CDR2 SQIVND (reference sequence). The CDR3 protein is CASSHRREPETQYF. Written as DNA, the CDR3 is TGTGCCAGTAGTCATCGACGGGAGCCGGAGACCCAGTACTTC.

Written as DNA, the CDR3 is TGTGCCAGCAGTTACCCAGGACAGGGGTCAGGAGAGCAGTACTTC. This encodes CASSYPGQGSGEQYF. V and J are TRBV6-5 and TRBJ2-7, with TRBD1 identical over 9 bases. CDR1 is MNHEY, CDR2 SVGAGI, per germline. This CDR3 is built from 15 residues. Trimming at V came to 2 bases and at J to 7 bases, leaving 9 bases not matched to a gene.